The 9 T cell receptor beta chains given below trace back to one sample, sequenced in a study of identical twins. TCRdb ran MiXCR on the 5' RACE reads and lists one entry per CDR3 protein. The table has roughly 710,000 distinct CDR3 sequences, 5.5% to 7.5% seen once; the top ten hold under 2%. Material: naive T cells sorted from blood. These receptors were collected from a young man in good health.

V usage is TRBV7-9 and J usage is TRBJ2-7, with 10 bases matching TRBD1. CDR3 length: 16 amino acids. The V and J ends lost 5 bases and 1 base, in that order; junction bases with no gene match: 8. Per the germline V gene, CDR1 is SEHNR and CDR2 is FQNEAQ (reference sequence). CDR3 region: CASSAPDRGQSYEQYF. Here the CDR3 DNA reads TGTGCCAGCAGCGCACCCGACAGGGGGCAGTCCTACGAGCAGTACTTC.

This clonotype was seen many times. The CDR3: CASSQTSGDTQYF. The CDR3 nucleotides are TGTGCCAGCAGCCAGACTAGCGGAGATACGCAGTATTTT. This chain connects TRBV7-9 to TRBJ2-3; 9 bases agree with TRBD2. V shed 5 bases, J shed 5 bases, and the junction held 2 bases outside the gene matches. The V gene's germline CDR1 is SEHNR and CDR2 FQNEAQ (reference sequence). The CDR3 consists of 13 residues.

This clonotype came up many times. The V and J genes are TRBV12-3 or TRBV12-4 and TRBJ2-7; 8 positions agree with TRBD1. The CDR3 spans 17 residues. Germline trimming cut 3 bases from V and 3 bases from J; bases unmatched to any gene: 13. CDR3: CASSFSTVGTGSYEQYF. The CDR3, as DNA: TGTGCCAGCAGTTTTTCCACCGTGGGGACAGGTAGCTACGAGCAGTACTTC.

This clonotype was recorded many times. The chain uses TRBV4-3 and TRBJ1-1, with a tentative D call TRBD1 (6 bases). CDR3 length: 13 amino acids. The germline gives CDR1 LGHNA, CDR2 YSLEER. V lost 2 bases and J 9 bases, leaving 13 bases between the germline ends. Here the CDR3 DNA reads TGCGCCAGCAGCCAATCCTACAGGGACCAAGCTTTCTTT. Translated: CASSQSYRDQAFF.

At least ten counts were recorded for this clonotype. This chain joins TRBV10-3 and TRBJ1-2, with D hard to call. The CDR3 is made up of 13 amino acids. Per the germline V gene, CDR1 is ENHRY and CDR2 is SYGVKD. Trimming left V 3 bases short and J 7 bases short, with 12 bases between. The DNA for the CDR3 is TGTGCCATCAGTGACCCAGGTGGTGTTGGCTACACCTTC. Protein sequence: CAISDPGGVGYTF.

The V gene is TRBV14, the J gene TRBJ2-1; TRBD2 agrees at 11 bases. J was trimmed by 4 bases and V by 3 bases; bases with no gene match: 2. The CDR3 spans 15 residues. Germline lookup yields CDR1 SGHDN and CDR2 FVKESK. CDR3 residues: CASSQIAGGYNEQFF. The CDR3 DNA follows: TGTGCCAGCAGCCAGATAGCGGGAGGGTACAATGAGCAGTTCTTC.

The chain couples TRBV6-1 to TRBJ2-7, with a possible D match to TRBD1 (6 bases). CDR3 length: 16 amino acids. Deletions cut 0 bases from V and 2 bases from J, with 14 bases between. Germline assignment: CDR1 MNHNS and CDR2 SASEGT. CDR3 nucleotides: TGTGCCAGCAGTGAAGCCCGTGGGGGCATCCCCTACGAGCAGTACTTC. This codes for CASSEARGGIPYEQYF.

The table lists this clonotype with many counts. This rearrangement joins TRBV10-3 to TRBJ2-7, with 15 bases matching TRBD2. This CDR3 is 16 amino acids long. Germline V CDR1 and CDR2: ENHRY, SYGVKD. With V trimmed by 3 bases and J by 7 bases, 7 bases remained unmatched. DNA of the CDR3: TGTGCCATCAGTGAATCAAGGACTAGCGGGAGGGGTGAGCAGTACGTC. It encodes CAISESRTSGRGEQYV.

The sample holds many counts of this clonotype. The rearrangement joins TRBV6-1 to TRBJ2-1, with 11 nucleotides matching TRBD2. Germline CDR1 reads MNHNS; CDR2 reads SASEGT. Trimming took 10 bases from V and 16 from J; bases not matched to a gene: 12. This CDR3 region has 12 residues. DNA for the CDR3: TGTGCCACCGGGCTCGTGACTAGCGGGAAATTCTTC. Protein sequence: CATGLVTSGKFF.